This T cell receptor beta chain derives from a study of cytotoxic CD8 clonotypes in ibrutinib-treated CLL. The study, taken as a whole, reports: Treatment saw public clonotypes, which were uncommon, either contract or stay stable.

With V trimmed by 5 bases and J by 2 bases, 6 bases remained unmatched. The CDR3 sequence is 15 residues long. The germline CDR1 and CDR2 sequences are SGHVS and FNYEAQ. Target depth was 1 in 200,000 to 1 in 1 million T cells, about 10x per clonotype. The repertoire was sequenced with immunoSEQ multiplex PCR; TCRdb's copy has only in-frame clones and lacks some. The sample holds tens of thousands of clones; 57% are singletons and the top ten take over 4.5%. Genomic DNA for TCR beta libraries, around 2 micrograms, came from cryopreserved PBMCs. Worth noting for this clone: Its antigen is unidentified.

The sequence derives from a human donor with chronic lymphocytic leukemia. This sample comprised PBMCs, obtained before ibrutinib treatment. The chain carries TRBV7-6 and TRBJ2-3; 8 bases align to TRBD1. The CDR3 sequence: CASSLMDRDTDTQYF. The CDR3, as DNA: TGTGCCAGCAGCCTAATGGACAGGGACACAGATACGCAGTATTTT.